This T cell receptor beta chain stems from a study of blood T cell repertoires in COVID-19. Study summary: Samples came from the United States, Italy and Spain, spanning acute and convalescent COVID-19. T cells, B-cell-depleted T cells, or PBMCs provided the cDNA or gDNA that served as material.

The authors' processing: Estimated nucleated cell counts came from reference gene primer amplification. Generated by immunoSEQ multiplex PCR, the TCRdb table keeps only in-frame clones and is missing some. That table gives V, J and clone size, and the DNA gave D and trimming. The table has about 210,000 clones, about four fifths seen once. The V gene lost 7 bases and the J gene lost 3 bases, with 11 bases spanning the gap. The CDR3 is made up of 12 amino acids. Germline CDR1 and CDR2: SQVTM and ANQGSEA. The J gene is TRBJ2-3, the V gene TRBV29-1; possibly TRBD2 for D (5 bases). Material for sequencing was peripheral blood. The receptor was isolated from a woman aged 40-49 years with acute or convalescent COVID-19. CDR3 in DNA: TGCAGCGGATGGACGGGGACAGATACGCAGTATTTT. Translated, it gives CSGWTGTDTQYF.